The 32 T cell receptor beta chains presented below share a single source sample, sequenced in a study of early T cells in non-severe SARS-CoV-2 infection. TCRdb reanalysed the 5' RACE reads using MiXCR and keeps one entry per CDR3 protein. This table holds about 80,000 distinct CDR3 sequences, about 12% found once. Sequenced sample: whole blood. These receptors all stem from an adult who was a healthcare worker with PCR-confirmed SARS-CoV-2 infection or an uninfected control (not recorded which).

This clonotype has ten or more counts. V and J are TRBV12-3 or TRBV12-4 and TRBJ2-3, with TRBD2 matching 10 bases. The CDR3 runs to 15 residues. V lost 4 bases to trimming and J lost 3 bases; unmatched junction nucleotides: 4. This chain's CDR3 is CASSSHSGGTDTQYF. The CDR3 DNA reads TGTGCCAGCAGTTCTCATAGCGGGGGGACAGATACGCAGTATTTT.

The chain has TRBV28 and TRBJ2-2, with 7 bases matching TRBD2. The CDR3 extends over 14 amino acids. Germline V CDR1 and CDR2: MDHEN, SYDVKM. With V trimmed by 5 bases and J by 3 bases, 3 bases remained unmatched. The CDR3: CASSGGGDTGELFF. CDR3 sequence (DNA): TGTGCCAGCAGTGGGGGAGGGGACACCGGGGAGCTGTTTTTT.

V and J are TRBV20-1 and TRBJ2-7; 10 bases map to TRBD2. The CDR3 is 15 amino acids. Germline assignment: CDR1 DFQATT and CDR2 SNEGSKA (reference sequence). Trimming at V came to 0 bases and at J to 3 bases, leaving 5 bases not matched to a gene. CDR3 DNA sequence: TGCAGTGCTAGAGATAGGGCTAGCGGGAGCTACGAGCAGTACTTC. Protein sequence: CSARDRASGSYEQYF.

There are many counts of this clonotype. The chain uses TRBV9 and TRBJ1-6; D is ambiguous. Per germline, CDR1 SGDLS and CDR2 YYNGEE. The length of the CDR3 is 13 residues. The V gene lost 0 bases and the J gene lost 8 bases, with 6 bases spanning the gap. The DNA of the CDR3 is TGTGCCAGCAGCGTAGGAGGAGATTCACCCCTCCACTTT. Translated: CASSVGGDSPLHF.

The genes are TRBV20-1 and TRBJ2-7; no clear D gene. CDR1 DFQATT and CDR2 SNEGSKA come from the germline V gene (reference sequence). Trimming took off 1 base at V and 2 bases at J, with 12 bases between the two ends. This CDR3 is built from 14 residues. The CDR3 is CSARGSELAYEQYF. Written as DNA, the CDR3 is TGCAGTGCTAGAGGGAGCGAATTGGCCTACGAGCAGTACTTC.

There are a few counts of this clonotype. V gene TRBV7-9 combines with J gene TRBJ2-1; 8 positions match TRBD2. J lost 14 bases, V lost 8 bases, and 17 bases had no gene match. Per the germline V gene, CDR1 is SEHNR and CDR2 is FQNEAQ (reference sequence). This CDR3 comprises 14 residues. CDR3 protein: CASRPLGSGSREFF. Here the CDR3 DNA reads TGTGCCAGCCGCCCGCTCGGGAGCGGGAGTAGGGAGTTCTTC.

This clonotype was picked up a small number of times. The chain combines TRBV1 with TRBJ1-1. TRBV1 is marked as a pseudogene. The CDR3 consists of 15 residues. As DNA, the CDR3 is TGCACCAGCAGCCAAGGGGGATTAAGATGCGCTGAAGCTTTCTTT. Translation: CTSSQGGLRCAEAFF.

The chain is built from TRBV27 and TRBJ1-1; maybe TRBD1 (6 bases). Trimming removed 5 bases at V and 4 bases at J, with 11 bases between. CDR3 length equals 13 residues. Germline V gene data show CDR1 as MNHEY and CDR2 as SMNVEV (reference sequence). The CDR3: CASSQQGRTEAFF. CDR3 nucleotide sequence: TGTGCCAGCAGTCAACAGGGCCGCACTGAAGCTTTCTTT.

The chain combines TRBV11-2 with TRBJ1-2; D gene unclear. Trimming pared 5 bases from V and 8 bases from J, leaving 18 bases between. This CDR3 comprises 14 residues. Germline V gene lookup returns CDR1 SGHAT and CDR2 FQNNGV. CDR3 region: CASSPSLSPGGYTF. CDR3 in DNA: TGTGCCAGCAGCCCCTCCCTATCCCCGGGGGGCTACACCTTC.

The table lists this clonotype with a few counts. J is TRBJ1-4 and V is TRBV2; a weak D match, TRBD1 (5 bases). Looked up from germline, CDR1 is SNHLY and CDR2 is FYNNEI. Trimming took off 3 bases at V and 5 bases at J, with 13 bases between the two ends. The CDR3 has 15 residues. As DNA, the CDR3 is TGTGCCAGCAGTGACTCAGGGAGGATGAATGAAAAACTGTTTTTT. Protein product: CASSDSGRMNEKLFF.

This clonotype was seen repeatedly, ten times or more. V gene TRBV27 combines with J gene TRBJ2-1, with 12 nucleotides matching TRBD2. V was clipped by 4 bases and J by 15 bases; unmatched bases: 10. The germline CDR1 and CDR2 sequences are MNHEY and SMNVEV (reference sequence). The CDR3 contains 14 residues. CDR3 in DNA: TGTGCCAGCAGTTCACTGACTAGCGGGAGCGATCGGTTCTTC. This sequence encodes CASSSLTSGSDRFF.

This CDR3 is CASSPEAGGFDTQYF. Here the CDR3 DNA reads TGTGCCAGCAGTCCGGAGGCGGGAGGGTTTGATACGCAGTATTTT. This chain joins TRBV28 and TRBJ2-3; TRBD2 matches at 9 bases. Germline trimming cut 5 bases from V and 6 bases from J; bases unmatched to any gene: 9. The CDR3 has 15 amino acids. The germline V gene encodes CDR1 MDHEN and CDR2 SYDVKM.

The sample holds many counts of this clonotype. The chain is built from TRBV6-5 and TRBJ2-1; TRBD1 agrees at 7 bases. This CDR3 spans 14 amino acids. V was clipped by 4 bases and J by 4 bases; unmatched bases: 4. From germline, CDR1 is MNHEY and CDR2 SVGAGI. The CDR3 reads CASSWKGAYNEQFF. In DNA, the CDR3 is TGTGCCAGCAGTTGGAAGGGGGCGTACAATGAGCAGTTCTTC.

The CDR3 DNA is TGTGCCAGCAGCCCAGTCGGGGTTAACACTGAAGCTTTCTTT. Translating it yields CASSPVGVNTEAFF. This chain links TRBV14 with TRBJ1-1; D call uncertain. Germline V gene lookup returns CDR1 SGHDN and CDR2 FVKESK. The CDR3 length is 14 residues. V dropped 4 bases and J dropped 2 bases, with 11 bases sitting between them.

The chain uses TRBV25-1 and TRBJ2-2; no definite D call. Germline V lookup: CDR1 MGHDK, CDR2 SYGVNS. With 3 bases removed from V and 3 bases from J, the gap between germline ends came to 14 bases. The CDR3 is 16 residues long. This CDR3 is CASSDLRKADTGELFF. CDR3 DNA: TGTGCCAGCAGTGATCTCCGGAAGGCGGACACCGGGGAGCTGTTTTTT.

This clonotype was detected ten times or more. This chain joins TRBV20-1 and TRBJ2-1; 7 nucleotides match TRBD2. The trim removed 3 bases at V and 0 bases at J, leaving 8 bases unmatched. The germline V gene encodes CDR1 DFQATT and CDR2 SNEGSKA (reference sequence). The CDR3 runs 16 residues. In nucleotides, the CDR3 is TGCAGTGCTAGGTCGTGGGGCGGGAGCTCCTACAATGAGCAGTTCTTC. Translating it yields CSARSWGGSSYNEQFF.

Many counts were recorded for this clonotype. CDR3 loop: CASSQTGKDYEQYF. DNA of the CDR3: TGTGCCAGCAGCCAGACAGGGAAGGACTACGAGCAGTACTTC. The chain couples TRBV28 to TRBJ2-7, with TRBD1 matching 7 bases. There are 14 residues in the CDR3. CDR1 and CDR2 (germline): MDHEN, SYDVKM. V shed 6 bases and J 3 bases; nucleotides not matched to a gene: 8.

At least ten counts were recorded for this clonotype. V is TRBV27 and J is TRBJ2-5; D is uncertain. Between the trimmed V and J ends, which lost 5 bases and 1 base, there was a span of 14 bases. The CDR3 spans 15 residues. Germline CDR1 MNHEY, CDR2 SMNVEV (reference sequence). This CDR3 reads CASSPLGRPQETQYF. The CDR3 coding sequence is TGTGCCAGCAGTCCACTTGGGCGGCCCCAAGAGACCCAGTACTTC.

The rearrangement joins TRBV7-2 to TRBJ1-1, with 7 bases fitting TRBD1. Trimming cost V 7 bases and J 0 bases; bases outside gene matches: 8. This CDR3 comprises 15 residues. Per the germline V gene, CDR1 is SGHTA and CDR2 is FQGNSA. In nucleotides, the CDR3 is TGTGCCAGCACCCTCCTGGGACAGATGAACACTGAAGCTTTCTTT. As protein: CASTLLGQMNTEAFF.

This clonotype was observed at least ten times. This rearrangement joins TRBV18 to TRBJ1-1, with D possibly matching TRBD1 (6 bases). CDR3 length: 11 amino acids. The germline V and J ends were trimmed by 10 bases and 6 bases, with 12 bases remaining between them. The germline gives CDR1 KGHSH, CDR2 LQKENI. For the CDR3, the DNA is TGTGCCACCAGGGAGGGGGCTGAAGCTTTCTTT. It encodes CATREGAEAFF.

The table lists this clonotype with a few counts. The chain employs TRBV28 and TRBJ2-1, with TRBD2 matching 10 bases. Losses at the gene ends were 2 bases for V and 4 bases for J; bases not matched to a gene: 2. The germline V gene has CDR1 MDHEN and CDR2 SYDVKM. The CDR3 covers 15 residues. For the CDR3, the DNA is TGTGCCAGCAGTTTAATAGCGGGAGGATACAATGAGCAGTTCTTC. Translation gives CASSLIAGGYNEQFF.

This clonotype came up a few times. The rearrangement links TRBV7-2 to TRBJ2-7, with TRBD1 matching 9 bases. Unmatched junction bases numbered 3, after V lost 1 base and J lost 11 bases. Germline assignment: CDR1 SGHTA and CDR2 FQGNSA. CDR3 size: 12 residues. CDR3 residues: CASSLDRGQEYF. For the CDR3, the DNA is TGTGCCAGCAGCTTAGACAGGGGGCAAGAGTACTTC.

Turning to this clonotype: A clone one base away is much larger, so this may be a read error. The chain links TRBV7-9 to TRBJ2-5, with TRBD2 matching 8 bases. The CDR3 is made up of 18 amino acids. Germline V CDR1 and CDR2: SEHNR, FQNEAQ (reference sequence). CDR3 in amino acids: CVSSPQGGGTKIQETQYF. CDR3 sequence (DNA): TGTGTCAGCAGCCCCCAGGGCGGGGGGACGAAAATCCAAGAGACCCAGTACTTC.

J is TRBJ1-1 and V is TRBV6-1; D is ambiguous. Looked up from germline, CDR1 is MNHNS and CDR2 is SASEGT. The V end was cut by 0 bases, the J end by 8 bases, with 19 bases between. This CDR3 is 16 amino acids long. CDR3 coding DNA: TGTGCCAGCAGTGAAGCTCGAGTCCCGGGGTTTCAGGAAGCTTTCTTT. Residues: CASSEARVPGFQEAFF.

The chain carries TRBV5-1 and TRBJ2-3; D gene uncertain. V lost 0 bases, J lost 6 bases, and 11 bases lay in between. This CDR3 contains 14 residues. The V gene's germline CDR1 is SGHRS and CDR2 YFSETQ. This CDR3 is CASSLEERLDTQYF. The DNA of the CDR3 is TGCGCCAGCAGCTTGGAGGAGCGTCTGGATACGCAGTATTTT.

Ten or more counts support this clonotype. This chain connects TRBV5-1 to TRBJ2-1, with TRBD2 as a possible D gene (6 bases). V lost 3 bases to trimming and J lost 14 bases, with 21 bases between them. This CDR3 has 14 amino acids. CDR1 and CDR2 (germline): SGHRS, YFSETQ. The CDR3 region is CASSSTSNGGREFF. Here the CDR3 DNA reads TGCGCCAGCAGCTCTACTAGCAACGGGGGAAGGGAGTTCTTC.

CDR3 sequence: CSARRVAEQYF. CDR3 in DNA: TGCAGTGCTAGAAGAGTTGCCGAGCAGTACTTC. V and J are TRBV20-1 and TRBJ2-7; no definite D call. This CDR3 is 11 amino acids long. Germline CDR1 DFQATT, CDR2 SNEGSKA (reference sequence). V was pared by 2 bases and J by 6 bases, with 8 bases between.

This clonotype was counted many times. The CDR3 here is CASSDGPGQQYEQYF. The CDR3 DNA is TGTGCCAGCAGTGACGGGCCGGGACAGCAATACGAGCAGTACTTC. The rearrangement uses TRBV5-4 and TRBJ2-7, with 7 bases that match TRBD1. J lost 4 bases, V lost 5 bases, and 12 bases had no gene match. Germline-derived CDR1 and CDR2 are SGHNT and YYREEE (reference sequence). The CDR3 extends over 15 amino acids.

This sequence joins TRBV11-2 and TRBJ2-3; D unresolved. The CDR3 covers 13 residues. The germline V gene encodes CDR1 SGHAT and CDR2 FQNNGV. V lost 3 bases, J lost 5 bases, and 9 bases lay in between. CDR3 sequence: CASSFKGGDTQYF. DNA for the CDR3: TGTGCCAGCAGCTTCAAGGGTGGAGATACGCAGTATTTT.

The chain has TRBV2 and TRBJ1-4; tentative D call: TRBD1 (6 bases). Trimming took off 3 bases at V and 10 bases at J, with 21 bases between the two ends. Germline CDR1 is SNHLY and CDR2 is FYNNEI. The CDR3 sequence is 16 residues long. The DNA for the CDR3 is TGTGCCAGCAGTGATATCCGACAGGCTCAGTTCGGAAAACTGTTTTTT. Translation gives CASSDIRQAQFGKLFF.

Only a few counts were recorded for this clonotype. This chain links TRBV18 with TRBJ2-7; D possibly corresponds to TRBD1 (6 bases). The V gene lost 2 bases and the J gene lost 6 bases, with 14 bases spanning the gap. This CDR3 is 14 amino acids long. Germline lookup yields CDR1 KGHSH and CDR2 LQKENI. CDR3: CASSPIGGKGEQYF. CDR3 nucleotide sequence: TGTGCCAGCTCACCAATAGGGGGAAAAGGCGAGCAGTACTTC. Based on the CDR3 plus reference TRBV18 and TRBJ2-7, the full variable domain is NAGVMQNPRHLVRRRGQEARLRCSPMKGHSHVYWYRQLPEEGLKFMVYLQKENIIDESGMPKERFSAEFPKEGPSILRIQQVVRGDSAAYFCASSPIGGKGEQYFGPGTRLTVT.

Comments on this clonotype: Just one base apart from a much larger clone, this may be a read error. The chain recombines TRBV28 with TRBJ2-1; no definite D call. Germline V gives CDR1 MDHEN, CDR2 SYDVKM. The V and J ends lost 6 bases and 12 bases respectively, with 12 bases between them. The CDR3 runs to 11 residues. The DNA for the CDR3 is TGTGCCAGCAGGAAGACGGTGGTGCAGTTCTTC. This sequence encodes CASRKTVVQFF.